This T cell receptor (beta chain) came from a study of blood T cell repertoires in COVID-19. Study details: Nucleic acid was either cDNA or gDNA, and it came from T cells, B-cell-depleted T cells, or PBMCs.

Looked up from germline, CDR1 is SGHVS and CDR2 is FQNEAQ. Germline trimming cut 1 base from V and 7 bases from J; bases unmatched to any gene: 5. The CDR3 loop spans 15 amino acids. Generated by immunoSEQ multiplex PCR, the TCRdb table keeps only in-frame clones and is missing some. The sample lists 250,000 to 350,000 clones; around 86% were seen once. This receptor was taken from a woman aged 50 to 60 with acute or convalescent COVID-19. The sample comprised peripheral blood. This chain joins TRBV7-8 and TRBJ2-2; 8 bases agree with TRBD2. The chain's CDR3 is CASSLVAGKVGELFF. CDR3 nucleotide sequence: TGTGCCAGCAGCTTAGTAGCGGGAAAGGTCGGGGAGCTGTTTTTT.